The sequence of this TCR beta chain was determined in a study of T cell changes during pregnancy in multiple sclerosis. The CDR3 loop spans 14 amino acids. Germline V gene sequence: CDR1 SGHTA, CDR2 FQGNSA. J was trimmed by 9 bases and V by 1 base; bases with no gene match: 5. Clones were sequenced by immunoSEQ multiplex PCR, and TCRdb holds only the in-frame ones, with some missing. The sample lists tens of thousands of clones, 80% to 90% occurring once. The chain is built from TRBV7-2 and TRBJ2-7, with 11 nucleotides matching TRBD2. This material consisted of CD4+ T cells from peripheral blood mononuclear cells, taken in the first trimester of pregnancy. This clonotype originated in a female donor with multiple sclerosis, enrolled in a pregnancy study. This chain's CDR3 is CASSLGLAGGAQYF. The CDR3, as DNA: TGTGCCAGCAGCTTAGGGCTAGCGGGAGGAGCGCAGTACTTC.